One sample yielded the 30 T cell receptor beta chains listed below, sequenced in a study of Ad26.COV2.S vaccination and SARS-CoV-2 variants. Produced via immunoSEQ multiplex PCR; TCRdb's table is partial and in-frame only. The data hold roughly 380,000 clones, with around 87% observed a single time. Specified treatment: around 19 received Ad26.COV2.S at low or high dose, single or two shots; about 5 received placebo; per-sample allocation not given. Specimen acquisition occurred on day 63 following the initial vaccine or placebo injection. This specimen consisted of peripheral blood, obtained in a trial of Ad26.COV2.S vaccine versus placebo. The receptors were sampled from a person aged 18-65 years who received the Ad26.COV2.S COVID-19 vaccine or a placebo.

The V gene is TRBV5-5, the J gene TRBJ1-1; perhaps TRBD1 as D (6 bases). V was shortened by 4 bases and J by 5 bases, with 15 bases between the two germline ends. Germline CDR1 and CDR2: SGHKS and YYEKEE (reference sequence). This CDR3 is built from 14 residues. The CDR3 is CASSRTVDYTEAFF. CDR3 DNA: TGTGCCAGCAGCCGGACAGTGGATTATACTGAAGCTTTCTTT.

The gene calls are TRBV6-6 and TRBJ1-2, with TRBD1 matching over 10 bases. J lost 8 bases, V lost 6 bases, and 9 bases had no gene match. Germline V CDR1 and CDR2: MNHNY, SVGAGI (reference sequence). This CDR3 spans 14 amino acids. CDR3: CASSAYRDRGGYTF. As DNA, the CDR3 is TGTGCCAGCAGCGCCTACCGGGACAGGGGCGGCTACACCTTC.

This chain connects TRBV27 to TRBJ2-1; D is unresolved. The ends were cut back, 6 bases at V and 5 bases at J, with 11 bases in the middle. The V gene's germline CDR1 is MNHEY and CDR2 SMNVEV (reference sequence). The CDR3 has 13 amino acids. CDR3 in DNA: TGTGCCAGCAGCCCCAACGGAAACAATGAGCAGTTCTTC. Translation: CASSPNGNNEQFF.

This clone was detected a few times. CDR3 coding DNA: TGTGCCAGCAGTTTATCGGTGACAGACTATGGCTACACCTTC. Residues: CASSLSVTDYGYTF. The chain links TRBV27 to TRBJ1-2, with a possible D match to TRBD1 (5 bases). This CDR3 spans 14 amino acids. V was cut by 0 bases and J by 3 bases, with 8 bases left in between. The germline V gene has CDR1 MNHEY and CDR2 SMNVEV (reference sequence).

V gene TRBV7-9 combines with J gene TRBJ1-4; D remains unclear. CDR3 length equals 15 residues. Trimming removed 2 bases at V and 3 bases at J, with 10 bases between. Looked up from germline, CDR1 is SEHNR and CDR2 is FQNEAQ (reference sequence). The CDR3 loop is CASSLQIGANEKLFF. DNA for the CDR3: TGTGCCAGCAGCTTACAGATTGGGGCTAATGAAAAACTGTTTTTT.

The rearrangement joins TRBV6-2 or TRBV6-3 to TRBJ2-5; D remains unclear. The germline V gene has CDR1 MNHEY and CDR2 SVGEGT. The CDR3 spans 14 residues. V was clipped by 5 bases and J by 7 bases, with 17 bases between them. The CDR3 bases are TGTGCCAGCAGTATCCCGGTTCCGTCAGGGACCCAGTACTTC. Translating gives CASSIPVPSGTQYF.

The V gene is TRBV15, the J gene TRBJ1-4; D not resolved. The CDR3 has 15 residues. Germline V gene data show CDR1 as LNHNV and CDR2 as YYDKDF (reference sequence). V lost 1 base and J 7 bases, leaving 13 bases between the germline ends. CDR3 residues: CATSRAVGRFEKLFF. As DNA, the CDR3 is TGTGCCACCAGCAGAGCTGTCGGACGGTTTGAAAAACTGTTTTTT.

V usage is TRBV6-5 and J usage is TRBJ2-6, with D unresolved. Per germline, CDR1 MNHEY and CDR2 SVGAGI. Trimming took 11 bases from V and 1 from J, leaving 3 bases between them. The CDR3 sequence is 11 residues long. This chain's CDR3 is CASSGANVLTF. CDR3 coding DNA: TGTGCCTCATCTGGGGCCAACGTCCTGACTTTC.

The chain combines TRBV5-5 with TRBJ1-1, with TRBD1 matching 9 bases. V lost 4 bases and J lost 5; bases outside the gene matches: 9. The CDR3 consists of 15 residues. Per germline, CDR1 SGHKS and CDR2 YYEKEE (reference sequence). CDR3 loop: CASSLTGGWGTEAFF. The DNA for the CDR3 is TGTGCCAGCAGCCTTACAGGGGGCTGGGGGACTGAAGCTTTCTTT. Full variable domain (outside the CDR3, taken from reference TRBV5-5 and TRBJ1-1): DAGVTQSPTHLIKTRGQQVTLRCSPISGHKSVSWYQQVLGQGPQFIFQYYEKEERGRGNFPDRFSARQFPNYSSELNVNALLLGDSALYLCASSLTGGWGTEAFFGQGTRLTVV.

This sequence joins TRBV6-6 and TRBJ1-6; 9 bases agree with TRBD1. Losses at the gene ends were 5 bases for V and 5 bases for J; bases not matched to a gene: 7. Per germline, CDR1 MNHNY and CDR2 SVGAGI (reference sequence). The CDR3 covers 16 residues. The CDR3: CASSRQGVTNNSPLHF. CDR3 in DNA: TGTGCCAGCAGTCGACAGGGGGTGACGAATAATTCACCCCTCCACTTT.

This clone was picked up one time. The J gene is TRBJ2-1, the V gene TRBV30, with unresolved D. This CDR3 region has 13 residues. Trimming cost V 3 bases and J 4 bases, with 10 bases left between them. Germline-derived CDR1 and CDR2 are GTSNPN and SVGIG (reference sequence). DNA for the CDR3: TGTGCCTGGAGCCGTGAGGTGTACAATGAGCAGTTCTTC. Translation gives CAWSREVYNEQFF.

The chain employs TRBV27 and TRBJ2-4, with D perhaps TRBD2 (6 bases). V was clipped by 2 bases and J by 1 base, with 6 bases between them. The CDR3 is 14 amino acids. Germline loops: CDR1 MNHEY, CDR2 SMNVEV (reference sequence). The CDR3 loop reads CASSLRGAKNIQYF. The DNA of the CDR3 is TGTGCCAGCAGTTTACGGGGGGCCAAAAACATTCAGTACTTC.

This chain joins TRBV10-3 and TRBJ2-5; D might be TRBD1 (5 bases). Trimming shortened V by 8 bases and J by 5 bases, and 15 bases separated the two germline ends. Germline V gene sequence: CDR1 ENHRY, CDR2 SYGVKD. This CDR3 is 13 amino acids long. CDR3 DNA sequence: TGTGCCATCCGAGGCAGGGTAGGGGAGACCCAGTACTTC. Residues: CAIRGRVGETQYF.

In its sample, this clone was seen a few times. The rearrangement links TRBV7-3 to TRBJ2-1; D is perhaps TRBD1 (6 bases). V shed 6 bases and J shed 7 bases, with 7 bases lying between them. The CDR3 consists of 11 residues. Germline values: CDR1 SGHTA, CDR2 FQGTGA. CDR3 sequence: CASRQGNEQFF. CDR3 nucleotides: TGTGCCAGCAGACAGGGAAATGAGCAGTTCTTC.

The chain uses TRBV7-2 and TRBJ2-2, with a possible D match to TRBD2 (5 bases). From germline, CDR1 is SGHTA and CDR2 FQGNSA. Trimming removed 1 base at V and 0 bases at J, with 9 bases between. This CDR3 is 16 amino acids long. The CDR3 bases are TGTGCCAGCAGCTTAGAAGGCGGGTCGAACACCGGGGAGCTGTTTTTT. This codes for CASSLEGGSNTGELFF.

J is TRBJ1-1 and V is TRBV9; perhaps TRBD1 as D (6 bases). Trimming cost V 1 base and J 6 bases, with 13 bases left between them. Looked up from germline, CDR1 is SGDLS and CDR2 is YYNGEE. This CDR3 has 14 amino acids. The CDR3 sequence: CASSVRGLSAEAFF. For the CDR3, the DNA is TGTGCCAGCAGCGTACGGGGGCTTAGCGCTGAAGCTTTCTTT. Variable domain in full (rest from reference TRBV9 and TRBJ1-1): DSGVTQTPKHLITATGQRVTLRCSPRSGDLSVYWYQQSLDQGLQFLIQYYNGEERAKGNILERFSAQQFPDLHSELNLSSLELGDSALYFCASSVRGLSAEAFFGQGTRLTVV.

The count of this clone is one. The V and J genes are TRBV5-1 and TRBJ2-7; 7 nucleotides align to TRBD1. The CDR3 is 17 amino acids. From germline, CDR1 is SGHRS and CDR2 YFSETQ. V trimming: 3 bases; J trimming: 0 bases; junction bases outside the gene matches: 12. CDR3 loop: CASSSTLKWDSSYEQYF. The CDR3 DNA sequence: TGCGCCAGCAGCTCGACACTGAAATGGGACAGCTCCTACGAGCAGTACTTC. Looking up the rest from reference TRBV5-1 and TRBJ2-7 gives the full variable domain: KAGVTQTPRYLIKTRGQQVTLSCSPISGHRSVSWYQQTPGQGLQFLFEYFSETQRNKGNFPGRFSGRQFSNSRSEMNVSTLELGDSALYLCASSSTLKWDSSYEQYFGPGTRLTVT.

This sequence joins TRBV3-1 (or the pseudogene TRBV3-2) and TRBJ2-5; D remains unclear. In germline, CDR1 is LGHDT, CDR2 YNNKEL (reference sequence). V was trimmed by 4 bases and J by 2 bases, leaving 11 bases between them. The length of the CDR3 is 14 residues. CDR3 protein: CASSLERVQETQYF. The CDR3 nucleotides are TGTGCCAGCAGCCTTGAAAGGGTTCAAGAGACCCAGTACTTC.

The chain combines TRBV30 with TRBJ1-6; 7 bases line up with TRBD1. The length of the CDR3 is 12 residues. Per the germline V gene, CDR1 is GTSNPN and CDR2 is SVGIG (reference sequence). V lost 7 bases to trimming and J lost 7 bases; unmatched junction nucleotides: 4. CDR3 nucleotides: TGTGCCTCCGACAGGGCAAATTCACCCCTCCACTTT. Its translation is CASDRANSPLHF.

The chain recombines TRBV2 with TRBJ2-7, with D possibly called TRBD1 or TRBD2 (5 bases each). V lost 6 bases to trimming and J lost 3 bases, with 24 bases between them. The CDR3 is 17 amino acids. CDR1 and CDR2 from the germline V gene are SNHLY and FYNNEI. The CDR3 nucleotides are TGTGCCAGCAGGAACCCCAACGGAGCTTCAGGGAGCTACGAGCAGTACTTC. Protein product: CASRNPNGASGSYEQYF.

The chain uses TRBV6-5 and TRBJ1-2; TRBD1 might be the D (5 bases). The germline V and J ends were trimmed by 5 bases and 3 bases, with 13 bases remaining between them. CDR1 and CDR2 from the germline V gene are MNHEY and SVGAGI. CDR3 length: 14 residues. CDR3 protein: CASSQGPNYYGYTF. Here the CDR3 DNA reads TGTGCCAGCAGTCAGGGACCGAACTACTATGGCTACACCTTC.

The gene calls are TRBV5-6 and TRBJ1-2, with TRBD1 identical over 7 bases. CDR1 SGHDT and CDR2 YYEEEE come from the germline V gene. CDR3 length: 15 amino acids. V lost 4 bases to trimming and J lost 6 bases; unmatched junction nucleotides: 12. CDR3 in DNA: TGTGCCAGCAGCCCCTCAGACAGGGTCGTCCATGGCTACACCTTC. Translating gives CASSPSDRVVHGYTF. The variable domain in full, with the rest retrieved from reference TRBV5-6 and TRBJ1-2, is DAGVTQSPTHLIKTRGQQVTLRCSPKSGHDTVSWYQQALGQGPQFIFQYYEEEERQRGNFPDRFSGHQFPNYSSELNVNALLLGDSALYLCASSPSDRVVHGYTFGSGTRLTVV.

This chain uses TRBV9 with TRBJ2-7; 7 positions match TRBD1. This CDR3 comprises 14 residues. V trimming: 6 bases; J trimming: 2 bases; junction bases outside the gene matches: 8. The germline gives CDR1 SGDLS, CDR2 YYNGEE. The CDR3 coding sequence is TGTGCCAGCACCCCGCGACAGGGAACCTACGAGCAGTACTTC. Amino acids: CASTPRQGTYEQYF.

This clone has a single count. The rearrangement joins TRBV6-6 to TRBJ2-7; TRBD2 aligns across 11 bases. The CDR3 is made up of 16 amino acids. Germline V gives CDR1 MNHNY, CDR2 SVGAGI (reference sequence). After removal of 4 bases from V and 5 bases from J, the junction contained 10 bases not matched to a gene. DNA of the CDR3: TGTGCCAGCAGTTCCTCGACTAGCGGGGTTCGAGACGAGCAGTACTTC. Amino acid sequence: CASSSSTSGVRDEQYF.

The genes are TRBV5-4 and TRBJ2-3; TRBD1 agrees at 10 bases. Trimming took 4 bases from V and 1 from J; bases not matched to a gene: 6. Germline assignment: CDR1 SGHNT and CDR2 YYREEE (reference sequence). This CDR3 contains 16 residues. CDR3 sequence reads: CASSTLTGGGTDTQYF. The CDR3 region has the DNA TGTGCCAGCAGCACTTTGACAGGGGGCGGCACAGATACGCAGTATTTT. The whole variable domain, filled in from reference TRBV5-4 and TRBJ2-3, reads ETGVTQSPTHLIKTRGQQVTLRCSSQSGHNTVSWYQQALGQGPQFIFQYYREEENGRGNFPPRFSGLQFPNYSSELNVNALELDDSALYLCASSTLTGGGTDTQYFGPGTRLTVL.

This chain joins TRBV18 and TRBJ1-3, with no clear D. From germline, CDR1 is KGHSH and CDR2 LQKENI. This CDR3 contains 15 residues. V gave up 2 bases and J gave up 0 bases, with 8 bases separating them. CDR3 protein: CASSPVRTSGNTIYF. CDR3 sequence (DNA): TGTGCCAGCTCACCAGTCAGGACCTCTGGAAACACCATATATTTT.

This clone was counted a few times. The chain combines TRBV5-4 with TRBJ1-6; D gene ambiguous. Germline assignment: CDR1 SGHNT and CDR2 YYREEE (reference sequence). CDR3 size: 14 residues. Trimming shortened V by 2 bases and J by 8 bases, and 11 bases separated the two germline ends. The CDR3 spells CASSFGFGDSPLHF. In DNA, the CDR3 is TGTGCCAGCAGCTTTGGGTTTGGGGATTCACCCCTCCACTTT.

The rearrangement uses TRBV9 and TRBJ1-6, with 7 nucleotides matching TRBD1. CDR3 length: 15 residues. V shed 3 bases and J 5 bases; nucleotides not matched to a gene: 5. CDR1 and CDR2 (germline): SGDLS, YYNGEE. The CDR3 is CASSESGTDNSPLHF. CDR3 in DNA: TGTGCCAGCAGCGAATCCGGGACAGATAATTCACCCCTCCACTTT.

The DNA of the CDR3 is TGTGCCAGCAGCCCGGACAGGGGCCTACCCGGGGAGCTGTTTTTT. Encoded protein: CASSPDRGLPGELFF. The rearrangement uses TRBV5-6 and TRBJ2-2; 9 bases match TRBD1. V lost 4 bases, J lost 6 bases, and 7 bases stayed unmatched. The CDR3 contains 15 residues. The germline V gene has CDR1 SGHDT and CDR2 YYEEEE.

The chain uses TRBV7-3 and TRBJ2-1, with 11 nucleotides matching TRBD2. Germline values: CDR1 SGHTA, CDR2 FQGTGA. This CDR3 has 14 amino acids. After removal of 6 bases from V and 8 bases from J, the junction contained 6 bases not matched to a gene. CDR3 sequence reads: CASSPGLAVDEQFF. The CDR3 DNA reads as TGTGCCAGCAGTCCGGGACTAGCGGTCGATGAGCAGTTCTTC.